Here is one T cell receptor beta chain with its context. Its antigen is still unknown. Blood samples of approximately 2.5 ml were drawn from every donor. TCRdb reanalyzed the 5' RACE reads and collapses them to one entry per CDR3 protein, without DNA. This sample's clone table lists approximately 400,000 distinct CDR3 sequences. These data are taken from a study of monozygotic twins with inflammatory bowel disease. Study results and limitations: There was no way to distinguish the different T cell subtypes.

Germline V gives CDR1 MNHEY, CDR2 SVGEGT. CDR3 size: 15 residues. The chain couples TRBV6-2 or TRBV6-3 to TRBJ2-7; TCRdb designates TRBD1, a call that cannot be tested without DNA. Sequencing was performed on blood. The source is a human donor with ulcerative colitis or Crohn's disease, or a healthy co-twin of an affected twin (not recorded which). This CDR3 is CASSSIQGLGYEQYF.